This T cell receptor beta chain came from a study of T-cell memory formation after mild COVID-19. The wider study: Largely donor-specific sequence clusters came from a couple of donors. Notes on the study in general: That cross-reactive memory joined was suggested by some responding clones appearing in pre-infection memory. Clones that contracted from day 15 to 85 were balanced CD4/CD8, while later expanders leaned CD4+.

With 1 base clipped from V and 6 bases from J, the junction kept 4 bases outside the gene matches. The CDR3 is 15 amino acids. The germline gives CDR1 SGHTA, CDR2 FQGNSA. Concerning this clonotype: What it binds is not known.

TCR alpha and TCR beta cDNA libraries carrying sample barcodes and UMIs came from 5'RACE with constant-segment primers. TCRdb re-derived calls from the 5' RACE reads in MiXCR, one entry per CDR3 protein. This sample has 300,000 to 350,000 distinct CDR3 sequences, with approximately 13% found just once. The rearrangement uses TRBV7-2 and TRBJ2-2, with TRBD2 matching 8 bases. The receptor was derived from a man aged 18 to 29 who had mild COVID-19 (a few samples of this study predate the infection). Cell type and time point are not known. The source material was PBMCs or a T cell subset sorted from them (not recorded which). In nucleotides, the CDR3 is TGTGCCAGCAGCTTAGAGCGGGGGACGCCCGGGGAGCTGTTTTTT. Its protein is CASSLERGTPGELFF.